What follows is one T cell receptor beta chain and its context. This sample is part of a study of control samples from healthy donors and cancer patients. TCRdb keeps only in-frame clones here, not all; method: immunoSEQ multiplex PCR. The sample carries approximately 86,000 clones, roughly nine tenths recorded once. V was clipped by 3 bases and J by 9 bases, with 13 bases between them. Germline CDR1 is LGHDT and CDR2 is YNNKEL (reference sequence). This CDR3 spans 13 amino acids. Specimen: blood. V and J are TRBV3-1 (or the pseudogene TRBV3-2) and TRBJ2-3; D might be TRBD2 (7 bases). The TCR comes from a man aged 25-45 years in good health. The CDR3 reads CASSHTGRGTQYF. CDR3 coding DNA: TGTGCCAGCAGCCATACGGGGAGGGGGACGCAGTATTTT.